This T cell receptor (beta chain) was obtained from a study of control samples from healthy donors and cancer patients. Profiling relied on immunoSEQ multiplex PCR, and the TCRdb table lists in-frame clones only, not all of them. The sample carries about 83,000 clones, 91% recorded once. This CDR3 comprises 17 residues. The J segment lost 8 bases and the V segment lost 6 bases, leaving 15 bases of the junction unmatched. Germline V gives CDR1 SGHAT, CDR2 FQNNGV. This TCR derives from a middle-aged man in good health. The chain is built from TRBV11-2 and TRBJ2-3, with TRBD2 matching over 12 bases. Sequences were obtained from blood. The CDR3 DNA reads as TGTGCCAGCAGTACTTTAGGAAGACTAGCGGGGGATGGTACGCAGTATTTT. This sequence encodes CASSTLGRLAGDGTQYF.